Presented here are 14 T cell receptor beta chains from one specimen sequenced in a study of CD8 T cells in Susac syndrome (dated by TCRdb to between 2018 and 2021). Library prep was done by the immunoSEQ multiplex PCR assay. RNA was extracted with the RNeasy kit and roughly 0.45 to 1 ug was reverse transcribed using random hexamers. The raw public reads went through TCRdb reprocessing: fastp at Q25, MiXCR clone calling, in-frame beta chains kept. Here each entry gathers all rows of one CDR3 protein and keeps the most common genes and DNA. The sample yields 200,000 to 250,000 distinct CDR3 sequences; 93% were counted once. The ten largest clones represent around 0.07% of the sample. Material: CD4+ T cells from PBMCs. These TCRs come from a human donor with multiple sclerosis.

The chain uses TRBV28 and TRBJ1-2; the match to TRBD1 covers 8 bases. With V trimmed by 5 bases and J by 8 bases, 19 bases remained unmatched. CDR1 is MDHEN, CDR2 SYDVKM, per germline. The CDR3 is made up of 17 amino acids. CDR3 region: CASSPPGTGGFERGYTF. The CDR3 DNA is TGTGCCAGCAGTCCCCCCGGTACAGGGGGGTTTGAGCGCGGCTACACCTTC.

The V call is TRBV6-4, the J call TRBJ2-5; D is ambiguous. The V end lost 2 bases, the J end lost 0 bases, and 7 bases lay between the germline ends. There are 14 residues in the CDR3. The V gene's germline CDR1 is MRHNA and CDR2 SNTAGT. CDR3 sequence: CASSDRVNQETQYF. The DNA of the CDR3 is TGTGCCAGCAGTGACAGGGTGAACCAAGAGACCCAGTACTTC.

The chain is built from TRBV28 and TRBJ2-7; unclear D gene. The germline V gene has CDR1 MDHEN and CDR2 SYDVKM. V was trimmed by 11 bases and J by 0 bases, leaving 11 bases between them. This CDR3 is 12 amino acids long. CDR3 DNA sequence: TGTGCCGCCGTGGGGAACTCCTACGAGCAGTACTTC. Amino acid sequence: CAAVGNSYEQYF. Full variable domain (outside the CDR3, taken from reference TRBV28 and TRBJ2-7): DVKVTQSSRYLVKRTGEKVFLECVQDMDHENMFWYRQDPGLGLRLIYFSYDVKMKEKGDIPEGYSVSREKKERFSLILESASTNQTSMYLCAAVGNSYEQYFGPGTRLTVT.

The rearrangement joins TRBV3-1 to TRBJ1-2; D is uncertain. The CDR3 totals 16 residues. Trimming removed 4 bases from V and 4 bases from J, with 19 bases in between. Germline loops: CDR1 LGHDT, CDR2 YNNKEL (reference sequence). The CDR3 coding sequence is TGTGCCAGCAGCCTCTTTCCGGGTCTCAGCGGCTATGGCTACACCTTC. Protein product: CASSLFPGLSGYGYTF.

The rearrangement uses TRBV30 and TRBJ1-5; D is ambiguous. Per germline, CDR1 GTSNPN and CDR2 SVGIG (reference sequence). Between the trimmed V and J ends, which lost 1 base and 11 bases, there was a span of 21 bases. The CDR3 spans 15 residues. CDR3 nucleotides: TGTGCCTGGAGTGGAGGTTCCTTAGGTCAATGGGCCCAGCATTTT. Amino acid sequence: CAWSGGSLGQWAQHF.

This sequence joins TRBV5-1 and TRBJ2-2; maybe TRBD1 (5 bases). In germline, CDR1 is SGHRS, CDR2 YFSETQ. CDR3 length: 15 amino acids. V lost 1 base, J lost 4 bases, and 11 bases lay in between. Here the CDR3 DNA reads TGCGCCAGCAGCTTGAACTCAGGGTCCACCGGGGAGCTGTTTTTT. Residues: CASSLNSGSTGELFF.

This clonotype was recorded only once. The CDR3 nucleotides read TGTGCCAGCAGCCGTGGGACAGGGCCCTTCTACGAGCAGTACGTC. Protein sequence: CASSRGTGPFYEQYV. This rearrangement joins TRBV3-1 to TRBJ2-7; TRBD1 agrees at 9 bases. There are 15 residues in the CDR3. The V segment lost 4 bases and the J segment 3 bases; nucleotides outside the gene matches: 7. Per germline, CDR1 LGHDT and CDR2 YNNKEL (reference sequence).

The chain couples TRBV20-1 to TRBJ2-3, with D perhaps being TRBD1 or TRBD2 (6 bases each). This CDR3 spans 16 amino acids. Trimming removed 6 bases at V and 4 bases at J, with 23 bases between. The germline CDR1 and CDR2 sequences are DFQATT and SNEGSKA (reference sequence). In DNA, the CDR3 is TGCAGTGCCGAGAGGGGGGAGGACCCTCGCCCAGATACGCAGTATTTT. Protein product: CSAERGEDPRPDTQYF.

The chain has TRBV4-1 and TRBJ2-2; 9 nucleotides match TRBD1. Germline V gives CDR1 MGHRA, CDR2 YSYEKL. The CDR3 runs 16 residues. V shed 4 bases, J shed 4 bases, and the junction held 7 bases outside the gene matches. In DNA form, the CDR3 reads TGCGCCAGCAGCCCCCGGACAGGGGATTTCACCGGGGAGCTGTTTTTT. Translated: CASSPRTGDFTGELFF.

This clonotype appeared a single time. In DNA form, the CDR3 reads TGTGCCACCGGGACTACAGACCAAGAGACCCAGTACTTC. Protein sequence: CATGTTDQETQYF. J is TRBJ2-5 and V is TRBV10-3, with 7 bases that match TRBD2. The germline gives CDR1 ENHRY, CDR2 SYGVKD. V trimming: 10 bases; J trimming: 0 bases; junction bases outside the gene matches: 5. The CDR3 has 13 amino acids.

The gene calls are TRBV6-2 or TRBV6-3 and TRBJ1-1, with a weak D call TRBD1 (5 bases). Germline CDR1 MNHEY, CDR2 SVGEGT. CDR3 length: 16 residues. Trimming removed 2 bases at V and 4 bases at J, with 17 bases between. CDR3 nucleotides: TGTGCCAGCAGTTACCCCCCCAGTCAGAGGGGCACTGAAGCTTTCTTT. This encodes CASSYPPSQRGTEAFF.

The chain couples TRBV20-1 to TRBJ2-5; D call uncertain. CDR1 and CDR2 from the germline V gene are DFQATT and SNEGSKA (reference sequence). Trimming left V 3 bases short and J 3 bases short, with 14 bases between. The CDR3 extends over 14 amino acids. The CDR3, as DNA: TGCAGTGCTAGGGGCATAGAGTGGGAAGAGACCCAGTACTTC. Translating gives CSARGIEWEETQYF.

This chain joins TRBV25-1 and TRBJ2-3, with D possibly TRBD2 on 6 matching bases. Germline V gives CDR1 MGHDK, CDR2 SYGVNS. V lost 0 bases, J lost 1 base, and 8 bases lay in between. CDR3 length equals 15 residues. The CDR3 nucleotides are TGTGCCAGCAGTGAATACGGAGGGGGCACAGATACGCAGTATTTT. Translating it yields CASSEYGGGTDTQYF.

The V gene is TRBV12-3 or TRBV12-4, the J gene TRBJ1-1, with 7 bases matching TRBD1. The CDR3 length is 18 residues. V gave up 6 bases and J gave up 3 bases; unmatched junction bases: 19. This CDR3 is CASSPEGTATLGDTEAFF. For the CDR3, the DNA is TGTGCCAGCAGCCCCGAGGGGACAGCCACCCTGGGGGACACTGAAGCTTTCTTT.